A selection of T cell receptor beta chains follows, all from one sample in a study of cytomegalovirus exposure and HLA in healthy donors. Sequencing used immunoSEQ multiplex PCR; TCRdb keeps in-frame clones, though not all of them. The sample holds about 280,000 clones; approximately 90% are singletons and the top ten take approximately 2.4%. The sample consisted of PBMCs. The origin of the receptors is a woman in her late teens or twenties in good health and CMV-seronegative. The CDR3 runs from the conserved cysteine through the conserved F or W. The D gene is left open where the match is weak. Clone size is not always given. Where it is, it says once, few, many or a class for expanded clones.

D: .; size: .; V: TRBV7-9; J: TRBJ1-5; CDR3: CASSRGNQPQHF; DNA: TGTGCCAGCAGTCGGGGCAATCAGCCCCAGCATTTT
D: TRBD1; size: .; V: TRBV2; J: TRBJ2-7; CDR3: CASSGGVIGQGHF; DNA: TGTGCCAGCAGTGGGGGAGTCATAGGACAGGGTCACTTC
D: TRBD2; size: .; V: TRBV7-2; J: TRBJ2-7; CDR3: CASSLAVGGLPEQYF; DNA: TGTGCCAGCAGCTTAGCCGTGGGGGGGTTACCTGAGCAGTACTTC
D: .; size: .; V: TRBV14; J: TRBJ2-7; CDR3: CASSQTTYPYEQYF; DNA: TGTGCCAGCAGCCAGACAACATACCCCTACGAGCAGTACTTC
D: .; size: .; V: TRBV7-7; J: TRBJ2-1; CDR3: CASSQGGTEQFF; DNA: TGTGCCAGCAGCCAAGGGGGAACTGAGCAGTTCTTC
D: .; size: once; V: TRBV2; J: TRBJ2-4; CDR3: CASMWAGNALLAKNIQYF; DNA: TGTGCCAGCATGTGGGCAGGGAATGCACTGCTAGCCAAAAACATTCAGTACTTC
D: .; size: .; V: TRBV5-4; J: TRBJ1-2; CDR3: CASSFGTNPYGYTF; DNA: TGTGCCAGCAGCTTTGGGACAAATCCGTATGGCTACACCTTC
D: .; size: .; V: TRBV9; J: TRBJ1-6; CDR3: CASSDKAASPLHF; DNA: TGTGCCAGCAGCGACAAGGCGGCTTCACCCCTCCACTTT
D: .; size: .; V: TRBV9; J: TRBJ1-1; CDR3: CASSVGTGPIDTEAFF; DNA: TGTGCCAGCAGCGTAGGAACAGGGCCGATCGACACTGAAGCTTTCTTT
D: TRBD1; size: .; V: TRBV7-3; J: TRBJ2-1; CDR3: CASSLTGHNEQFF; DNA: TGTGCCAGCAGCTTGACAGGGCACAATGAGCAGTTCTTC
D: .; size: .; V: TRBV6-1; J: TRBJ2-7; CDR3: CASSAAVSSYEQYF; DNA: TGTGCCAGCAGTGCAGCCGTGAGCTCCTACGAGCAGTACTTC
D: TRBD1; size: .; V: TRBV2; J: TRBJ2-4; CDR3: CASSEDRKNIQYF; DNA: TGTGCCAGCAGTGAGGACAGGAAAAACATTCAGTACTTC
D: TRBD2; size: .; V: TRBV10-3; J: TRBJ2-7; CDR3: CATGRGTSGGEKLYEQYF; DNA: TGTGCCACCGGGCGTGGGACTAGCGGGGGGGAAAAGCTCTACGAGCAGTACTTC
D: .; size: .; V: TRBV2; J: TRBJ2-3; CDR3: CASSEDGQRTDTQYF; DNA: TGTGCCAGCAGTGAGGATGGACAGCGTACAGATACGCAGTATTTT
D: .; size: .; V: TRBV6-1; J: TRBJ1-2; CDR3: CASQRSGTNYGYTF; DNA: TGTGCCAGCCAAAGGTCGGGTACGAACTATGGCTACACCTTC
D: .; size: .; V: TRBV2; J: TRBJ1-5; CDR3: CASSHTLDRDNQPQHF; DNA: TGTGCCAGCAGTCATACTCTAGACAGAGACAATCAGCCCCAGCATTTT
D: TRBD1; size: .; V: TRBV19; J: TRBJ1-2; CDR3: CASRAQGYGYTF; DNA: TGTGCCAGTAGGGCACAGGGGTATGGCTACACCTTC
D: TRBD2; size: .; V: TRBV6-5; J: TRBJ2-5; CDR3: CASSPLLANQETQYF; DNA: TGTGCCAGCAGTCCCCTACTAGCGAACCAAGAGACCCAGTACTTC
D: .; size: .; V: TRBV9; J: TRBJ1-1; CDR3: CASSPEPGWSTEAFF; DNA: TGTGCCAGCAGCCCCGAACCAGGGTGGAGCACTGAAGCTTTCTTT
D: TRBD1; size: .; V: TRBV10-1; J: TRBJ1-5; CDR3: CASRPLRGLHQPQHF; DNA: TGCGCCAGCAGGCCCCTCAGGGGGCTGCATCAGCCCCAGCATTTT
D: TRBD1; size: few; V: TRBV10-3; J: TRBJ1-2; CDR3: CATSAGGRANYGYTF; DNA: TGTGCCACCAGCGCAGGGGGCAGAGCTAACTATGGCTACACCTTC
D: .; size: once; V: TRBV27; J: TRBJ1-1; CDR3: CASSALGLEAFF; DNA: TGTGCCAGCAGTGCGTTGGGACTCGAAGCTTTCTTT
D: TRBD1; size: .; V: TRBV9; J: TRBJ1-5; CDR3: CASSETGGNNQPQHF; DNA: TGTGCCAGCAGCGAAACAGGGGGAAACAATCAGCCCCAGCATTTT
D: .; size: .; V: TRBV27; J: TRBJ1-4; CDR3: CASSFSFEGTNEKLFF; DNA: TGTGCCAGCAGTTTTAGTTTTGAGGGCACTAATGAAAAACTGTTTTTT